A few counts support the clone carrying this T cell receptor (beta chain). Its target is not known. One entry per CDR3 protein, called by TCRdb with MiXCR from the 5' RACE reads. Seen here are about 160,000 distinct CDR3 sequences, roughly 3.5% observed once, and the top ten hold 8% to 8.5%. The source of the sample is a study of identical twins. Study observations and caveats: The analysis was cross-sectional rather than longitudinal within donors. Out-of-frame alpha sequences that twins shared showed excess low generation probability.

V trimming: 3 bases; J trimming: 4 bases; junction bases outside the gene matches: 2. Germline V lookup: CDR1 DFQATT, CDR2 SNEGSKA (reference sequence). The length of the CDR3 is 13 residues. Sequenced: memory T cells sorted from blood. The sequence was obtained from a young man in good health. The V call is TRBV20-1, the J call TRBJ2-2, with 7 bases aligning to TRBD2. For the CDR3, the DNA is TGCAGTGCTAGGGGAGGGGCCACCGGGGAGCTGTTTTTT. Residues: CSARGGATGELFF.